This T cell receptor beta chain was observed in a study of shared clonotypes between healthy human individuals (dated by TCRdb to the early 2020s). Broadly, across the study: A few men and two women, aged 18 to 49 years, made up the cohort. For each donor, three plates each were used for CD4 naive and CD4 memory, two plates were used for CD8 naive, and one plate was used for CD8 memory. To estimate repertoire size and how much clonotype sharing occurs between individuals, the study deeply sequenced the blood TCR repertoires of five healthy adults. To increase sequencing depth and limit assay-specific biases, TCR repertoire library preparation and sequencing were carried out by different laboratories using diverse techniques. Per donor, leukapheresis produced somewhere between about 0.85 and 9.5 billion PBMCs. Findings and caveats that apply to the study as a whole: The small number of donors limited the genetic and exposure-history diversity represented. Only blood was sampled, and tissue TCR repertoires likely differ from those in blood. Clonotypes shared by all four sorted-subset donors showed higher generation probabilities than non-shared clonotypes. Incomplete sequencing was indicated by rarefaction of sorted-subset datasets, despite the large sequencing depth. Larger estimated clonotype richness was generally found for naive subsets than for memory subsets. Pairwise subsampling indicated that sequencing depth was expected to affect the degree of clonotype sharing among donors. When a handful of donors were compared, the shared fraction of clonotypes was around 4.6% for naive CD4, less than 4% for naive CD8, roughly 2.3% for memory CD4, and 0.4% for memory CD8.

Using the deep immunoSEQ assay, TCR CDR3 regions were amplified from genomic DNA by multiplex PCR. Genomic DNA extracted from each cell subset was distributed evenly over all wells of several immunoSEQ 96-well plates, and each plate served as one replicate. Each replicate PCR for sorted subsets received about 180 ng genomic DNA, equal to tens of thousands of T cell genomes. Purified libraries were quantified with a Qubit 3.0 fluorometer, sized on a Bioanalyzer 2100, and re-quantified with the KAPA Library Quantification kit. Every immunoSEQ 96-well plate was sequenced on a dedicated single-read 150-cycle Illumina NextSeq 550 flow cell. Under the source paper's analysis protocol: The immunoSEQ output contained only junctional sequences without quality scores, so filtering could not match that applied to full-length reads. To assign V/J genes and CDR3, sequences were annotated against IMGT germline references using PyIR, a Python wrapper for IgBLAST v1.9. Any read was removed if the V/J assignment was weak (E-value above 1e-6), the CDR3 was missing, or the read contained stop codons, out-of-frame junctions, or ambiguous translated residues. V3J clonotypes were defined as sequences sharing the same inferred V gene, J gene, and CDR3 amino acid sequence. Percentage overlap between repertoires was computed as shared unique clonotypes divided by the size of the smaller repertoire. Repertoire richness was assessed with RTK rarefaction, the Chao1 estimator, and Recon v2.1 estimates of unobserved clonotypes. OLGA was used to compute generation probabilities for all TCRbeta clonotypes that the gDNA method yielded from a few donors. Held by TCRdb, this immuneACCESS table contains in-frame sequences only and omits some clones. Under half of the omission traces to an unresolved V gene where checked; the cause of the rest is unknown. The V and J calls and clone size are taken from that table; D and trimming were inferred from the DNA. This sample is represented by roughly 2.2 million clones; just under 95% of them were singletons. The ten largest clones add up to around 0.38% of the sample.

Germline trimming: 0 bases from V, 7 bases from J; junction bases outside gene matches: 7. CDR1 and CDR2 were assigned from the germline V gene as LGHNA and YSLEER. The CDR3 runs 16 amino acids, cysteine and phenylalanine included. The DNA shown is the 48-base CDR3, in frame from base 1. Healthy HIV-negative adults with no recently reported acute infections or vaccinations were included as donors. Only Caucasian adults living in Nashville, Tennessee, USA were represented among the donors. CD4+ T cells were enriched by magnetic negative selection, after which naive cells were positively selected on CD45RA and the negative fraction was taken as the memory subset. Blood was collected by leukapheresis, and PBMCs were isolated by Ficoll-Histopaque density gradient centrifugation and then cryopreserved in liquid nitrogen vapor phase. Analytical flow cytometry was used to check the purity and quantity of every magnetically sorted T cell population. Each sorted fraction had its genomic DNA isolated and then quantified by UV absorbance on a Nanodrop 2000c.

Notes on this clone: Its recognized antigen is unknown. No base quality values were provided; no much bigger clone lies one nucleotide off.

The sequenced material came from naive CD4+ T cells from PBMCs. The sample's cell subset or site label is to be understood as: CD45RA+ positively selected. The chain couples TRBV4-3 to TRBJ1-4, with 8 bases in between that match TRBD1. The receptor comes from a man younger than 35 in good health. Some clones in this sample may be carry-over from other donors' samples. The nucleotide sequence is given as TGCGCCAGCAGCCAAGATCGTCCAGGGGGCGGTGAAAAACTGTTTTTT. Translated, it gives CASSQDRPGGGEKLFF.